What follows describes a single TCR beta chain. The source of the sample is a study of cytomegalovirus exposure and HLA in healthy donors. Study as a whole: An early data release held some 85 million unique TCRs from HLA-typed donors.

The study ran its PCR with 60 Vbeta and 13 Jbeta primers. The data were produced by immunoSEQ multiplex PCR, yet TCRdb's version contains in-frame clones alone and is incomplete. Of about 160,000 clones listed, less than 90% are singletons. Germline V gene lookup returns CDR1 LNHDA and CDR2 SQIVND (reference sequence). V lost 5 bases to trimming and J lost 4 bases, with 18 bases between them. The CDR3 is made up of 16 amino acids. The sample was PBMCs. The V gene is TRBV19, the J gene TRBJ1-5; possible D gene TRBD1, 5 bases. This clonotype was sampled from a woman aged 18-29 years in good health and CMV-seronegative. CDR3 sequence reads: CASSLMGGTPNQPQHF. In DNA form, the CDR3 reads TGTGCCAGTAGTTTAATGGGGGGAACACCGAATCAGCCCCAGCATTTT.